This T cell receptor (beta chain) was identified during a study of blood T cell repertoires in COVID-19. Overall study: PBMCs, B-cell-depleted T cells, or T cells provided the cDNA or gDNA that made up the material.

Authors' analysis steps: Counts of nucleated cells, estimated from reference gene primer amplification, were obtained. TCRdb keeps only in-frame clones here, not all; method: immunoSEQ multiplex PCR. V and J calls plus clone size are reproduced from that table; the DNA served to infer D and trimming. The sample holds a few hundred thousand clones; around 84% are singletons and the top ten take around 3.5%. The germline V gene has CDR1 SGHTA and CDR2 FQGNSA. CDR3 length: 17 amino acids. V shed 5 bases and J shed 0 bases, with 17 bases lying between them. This sequence joins TRBV7-2 and TRBJ1-5; D is perhaps TRBD1 (6 bases). This receptor was obtained from a woman under 30 with acute or convalescent COVID-19. Sequencing was done on a sample of peripheral blood. The CDR3 reads CASSRTGTGYSNQPQHF. CDR3 DNA: TGTGCCAGCAGCCGCACAGGGACGGGATATAGCAATCAGCCCCAGCATTTT.